This passage covers 13 T cell receptor beta chains from one sample sequenced in a study of cytomegalovirus exposure and HLA in healthy donors (dated by TCRdb to about 2017). Libraries came from the immunoSEQ multiplex PCR assay. For the multiplex PCR, a mixture combining 60 forward primers for TCR Vbeta segments and 13 reverse primers for TCR Jbeta segments was used. The table was pulled from immuneACCESS by TCRdb, which kept in-frame rearrangements only. Such tables lose some clones; where checked, under half of the loss comes from unresolved V genes, and the rest has no known cause. A total of around 280,000 clones appear in this sample, around 90% of them only once. The ten largest clonotypes hold approximately 2.2% of the sample. Specimen: PBMCs. These TCRs come from a woman younger than 30 in good health and CMV-seronegative.

V usage is TRBV4-1 and J usage is TRBJ1-5, with 8 positions matching TRBD1. From germline, CDR1 is MGHRA and CDR2 YSYEKL. The CDR3 has 17 amino acids. The V and J ends lost 1 base and 2 bases, in that order; junction bases with no gene match: 7. CDR3 amino acids: CASSQGGQGQGNQPQHF. CDR3 coding DNA: TGCGCCAGCAGCCAAGGAGGACAGGGTCAGGGCAATCAGCCCCAGCATTTT.

V and J are TRBV19 and TRBJ2-3; 8 bases line up with TRBD2. CDR1 and CDR2 (germline): LNHDA, SQIVND (reference sequence). The CDR3 sequence is 17 residues long. V lost 6 bases and J lost 0; bases outside the gene matches: 11. The CDR3 sequence: CASSLLSTGGSTDTQYF. CDR3 sequence (DNA): TGTGCCAGTAGCCTCCTTTCGACGGGGGGGAGCACAGATACGCAGTATTTT.

The chain joins TRBV28 to TRBJ2-5; possibly TRBD2 for D (5 bases). Germline values: CDR1 MDHEN, CDR2 SYDVKM. The CDR3 covers 13 residues. Trimming took off 8 bases at V and 1 base at J, with 11 bases between the two ends. The CDR3 is CASLPGSQETQYF. DNA for the CDR3: TGTGCCAGCCTTCCGGGGTCCCAAGAGACCCAGTACTTC.

This clone was seen more than once but under ten times. The CDR3 coding sequence is TGCGCCAGCAGCTTGGCTACAGCACCCCTAGGGGATGGCTACACCTTC. It yields the protein CASSLATAPLGDGYTF. This rearrangement joins TRBV5-1 to TRBJ1-2; weak D call: TRBD1 (5 bases). The CDR3 is 16 residues long. V lost 0 bases to trimming and J lost 6 bases, with 18 bases between them. The V gene's germline CDR1 is SGHRS and CDR2 YFSETQ.

The chain couples TRBV10-3 to TRBJ1-2; D uncertain. Germline assignment: CDR1 ENHRY and CDR2 SYGVKD. Between the trimmed V and J ends, which lost 3 bases and 4 bases, there was a span of 15 bases. There are 15 residues in the CDR3. In DNA, the CDR3 is TGTGCCATCAGTGATTTGGGCGGAGAGGGCTATGGCTACACCTTC. Translation: CAISDLGGEGYGYTF.

This chain uses TRBV19 with TRBJ1-2; unclear D gene. CDR1 LNHDA and CDR2 SQIVND come from the germline V gene (reference sequence). Trimming pared 1 base from V and 7 bases from J, leaving 10 bases between. This CDR3 has 13 amino acids. The CDR3 protein is CASSIAGGFGYTF. The CDR3 DNA reads as TGTGCCAGTAGTATAGCGGGAGGGTTTGGCTACACCTTC.

The rearrangement joins TRBV18 to TRBJ1-2; D possibly corresponds to TRBD1 (5 bases). Trimming pared 6 bases from V and 7 bases from J, leaving 24 bases between. The CDR3 extends over 16 amino acids. Germline V gene sequence: CDR1 KGHSH, CDR2 LQKENI. CDR3 sequence (DNA): TGTGCCAGCTCCCCAAAACCATTACAGGAGGGGTCTGGCTACACCTTC. It encodes CASSPKPLQEGSGYTF.

The V call is TRBV5-3, the J call TRBJ2-1, with 7 positions matching TRBD1. TRBV5-3 is recorded as an ORF, its role being uncertain. The CDR3 totals 15 residues. The V and J ends lost 3 bases and 3 bases, in that order; junction bases with no gene match: 6. For the CDR3, the DNA is TGTGCCAGAAGCTGGACAGGTAAGAGCTACAATGAGCAGTTCTTC. As protein: CARSWTGKSYNEQFF.

V and J are TRBV27 and TRBJ1-2; D not certain. This CDR3 spans 15 amino acids. Germline CDR1 and CDR2: MNHEY and SMNVEV (reference sequence). V was cut by 0 bases and J by 0 bases, with 8 bases left in between. The CDR3 loop is CASSLSRDSNYGYTF. The CDR3 region has the DNA TGTGCCAGCAGTTTATCCCGAGATTCTAACTATGGCTACACCTTC.

The chain couples TRBV25-1 to TRBJ2-7; D not certain. The V and J ends lost 1 base and 5 bases respectively, with 15 bases between them. The CDR3 is 15 residues long. Germline V gene sequence: CDR1 MGHDK, CDR2 SYGVNS. The CDR3 sequence is CASSEWKVGEDEQYF. As DNA, the CDR3 is TGTGCCAGCAGTGAATGGAAGGTAGGAGAGGACGAGCAGTACTTC.

On this clone: This sample also contains other DNA sequences that code for the same CDR3. This chain uses TRBV2 with TRBJ1-1; D not resolved. Germline CDR1 and CDR2: SNHLY and FYNNEI. The CDR3 covers 12 residues. V dropped 4 bases and J dropped 2 bases, with 5 bases sitting between them. This chain's CDR3 is CASSVHNTEAFF. The CDR3 bases are TGTGCCAGCAGTGTACATAACACTGAAGCTTTCTTT.

The chain is built from TRBV27 and TRBJ1-5; D is ambiguous. Trimming took 5 bases from V and 0 from J, leaving 14 bases between them. There are 16 residues in the CDR3. CDR1 and CDR2 (germline): MNHEY, SMNVEV (reference sequence). CDR3 loop: CASSLTPAISNQPQHF. Here the CDR3 DNA reads TGTGCCAGCAGTCTAACCCCCGCGATTAGCAATCAGCCCCAGCATTTT.

The rearrangement links TRBV7-6 to TRBJ2-5; 9 positions agree with TRBD2. Losses at the gene ends were 4 bases for V and 5 bases for J; bases not matched to a gene: 5. The CDR3 has 14 residues. Germline V CDR1 and CDR2: SGHVS, FNYEAQ. The CDR3 sequence is CASSSVAGEETQYF. In DNA form, the CDR3 reads TGTGCCAGCAGCTCCGTAGCGGGGGAGGAGACCCAGTACTTC.